Presented here are 29 T cell receptor beta chains from one specimen sequenced in a study of T-cell reconstitution after alpha-beta-depleted transplantation in children. The library targeted TCRbeta and was prepared with unique molecular identifiers. From the PCR reads, TCRdb called clonotypes with MiXCR, one entry per CDR3 protein. The table has 300,000 to 350,000 distinct CDR3 sequences, 23% seen once. Sequencing used PBMCs, mostly from graft donor cells, obtained 180 days after TCRalphabeta/CD19-depleted stem cell transplant. The receptor set was obtained from a male patient younger than 18 who had a stem cell transplant for acute lymphoblastic leukemia, so the T cells may come from the graft donor.

This chain uses TRBV7-6 with TRBJ1-1, with D possibly being TRBD1 (6 bases). Looked up from germline, CDR1 is SGHVS and CDR2 is FNYEAQ. V shed 4 bases and J shed 3 bases, with 15 bases lying between them. The CDR3 contains 15 residues. The CDR3 region is CASSYGQGGDTEAFF. In DNA form, the CDR3 reads TGTGCCAGCAGCTACGGCCAAGGGGGAGACACTGAAGCTTTCTTT. Supplemented by reference TRBV7-6 and TRBJ1-1, the full variable domain reads GAGVSQSPRYKVTKRGQDVALRCDPISGHVSLYWYRQALGQGPEFLTYFNYEAQQDKSGLPNDRFSAERPEGSISTLTIQRTEQRDSAMYRCASSYGQGGDTEAFFGQGTRLTVV.

Ten or more counts support this clonotype. The chain is built from TRBV11-2 and TRBJ2-3, with TRBD1 identical over 7 bases. J was trimmed by 10 bases and V by 4 bases; bases with no gene match: 2. CDR1 SGHAT and CDR2 FQNNGV come from the germline V gene. This CDR3 is 11 amino acids long. The CDR3 DNA sequence: TGTGCCAGCAGCTACAGGGGATCGCAGTATTTT. Encoded protein: CASSYRGSQYF.

This clonotype was observed a few times. The V and J genes are TRBV6-1 and TRBJ2-1, with 7 bases aligning to TRBD2. There are 15 residues in the CDR3. J gave up 4 bases and V 5 bases, and 8 bases lay outside the gene matches. Per germline, CDR1 MNHNS and CDR2 SASEGT. CDR3 in DNA: TGTGCCAGCAGTCCTCTAGCGGACCCTTACAATGAGCAGTTCTTC. It encodes CASSPLADPYNEQFF.

In this sample, this clonotype turned up many times. A junction end diverges from the germline sequence, so it may reflect a read error. The rearrangement uses TRBV12-3 or TRBV12-4 and TRBJ2-2, with D perhaps TRBD1 or TRBD2 (5 bases each). CDR3 length: 15 residues. CDR3 sequence reads: CTSRTGRGNTGELFF. CDR3 DNA: TGTACCAGCAGGACGGGACGGGGGAACACCGGGGAGCTGTTTTTT.

The V gene is TRBV5-1, the J gene TRBJ1-2; TRBD1 is a possible D gene (5 bases). The V gene's germline CDR1 is SGHRS and CDR2 YFSETQ. V lost 5 bases and J lost 2, with 10 bases in between. This CDR3 has 13 residues. For the CDR3, the DNA is TGCGCCAGCAGGGTTGGGGGAAACTATGGCTACACCTTC. This sequence encodes CASRVGGNYGYTF.

The CDR3 nucleotides are TGCAGTGCTAGTGGAGCCATCCTCGAGGCTGAAGCTTTCTTT. Amino acid sequence: CSASGAILEAEAFF. The chain is built from TRBV20-1 and TRBJ1-1, with D hard to call. Germline-derived CDR1 and CDR2 are DFQATT and SNEGSKA (reference sequence). The length of the CDR3 is 14 residues. V dropped 3 bases and J dropped 6 bases, with 17 bases sitting between them.

This clonotype has a count of ten or more. This chain connects TRBV7-9 to TRBJ2-7, with D unresolved. Germline V CDR1 and CDR2: SEHNR, FQNEAQ (reference sequence). CDR3 size: 11 residues. The ends were cut back, 5 bases at V and 1 base at J, with 3 bases in the middle. The CDR3 nucleotides read TGTGCCAGCAGCGAGTCCTACGAGCAGTACTTC. It encodes CASSESYEQYF.

The chain uses TRBV12-3 or TRBV12-4 and TRBJ2-2; D might be TRBD2 (6 bases). The CDR3 has 14 amino acids. The ends were cut back, 5 bases at V and 6 bases at J, with 13 bases in the middle. The CDR3 protein is CASSPGTGAGELFF. The CDR3 region has the DNA TGTGCCAGCAGTCCCGGGACGGGGGCCGGGGAGCTGTTTTTT.

This clonotype occurred a few times. V usage is TRBV5-1 and J usage is TRBJ1-2; D unresolved. Germline loops: CDR1 SGHRS, CDR2 YFSETQ. Trimming removed 0 bases at V and 8 bases at J, with 11 bases between. This CDR3 region has 13 residues. CDR3 sequence: CASSLGPPGGYTF. The CDR3 coding sequence is TGCGCCAGCAGCTTGGGACCCCCAGGAGGCTACACCTTC. The variable domain in full, completed from reference TRBV5-1 and TRBJ1-2, reads KAGVTQTPRYLIKTRGQQVTLSCSPISGHRSVSWYQQTPGQGLQFLFEYFSETQRNKGNFPGRFSGRQFSNSRSEMNVSTLELGDSALYLCASSLGPPGGYTFGSGTRLTVV.

This clonotype has a handful of counts. This chain connects TRBV11-1 to TRBJ2-1; TRBD2 matches at 13 bases. J lost 6 bases, V lost 0 bases, and 8 bases had no gene match. Germline CDR1 is SGHAT and CDR2 is FQDESV (reference sequence). The CDR3 covers 18 residues. CDR3 in DNA: TGTGCCAGCAGCTTAGCGAGGGGGACTAGCGGGATGGGCAATGAGCAGTTCTTC. Its protein is CASSLARGTSGMGNEQFF.

This clonotype was detected a few times. This chain uses TRBV5-5 with TRBJ1-1, with 8 bases identical to TRBD1. The CDR3 loop spans 17 amino acids. Unmatched junction bases numbered 8, after V lost 1 base and J lost 0 bases. The germline V gene has CDR1 SGHKS and CDR2 YYEKEE (reference sequence). The chain's CDR3 is CASSLSDRGQMNTEAFF. CDR3 sequence (DNA): TGTGCCAGCAGCTTGTCAGACAGGGGTCAAATGAACACTGAAGCTTTCTTT.

V and J are TRBV10-3 and TRBJ1-1; 9 positions agree with TRBD1. CDR1 is ENHRY and CDR2 is SYGVKD in the germline V gene. The CDR3 sequence is 17 residues long. The V segment lost 6 bases and the J segment 0 bases; nucleotides outside the gene matches: 11. The CDR3 here is CAISPLDRGTLNTEAFF. The CDR3 DNA follows: TGTGCCATCAGCCCCCTGGACAGGGGAACTCTGAACACTGAAGCTTTCTTT.

The chain uses TRBV5-5 and TRBJ2-1, with D possibly TRBD1 on 6 matching bases. Trimming stripped 4 bases from V and 1 base from J, with 12 bases between. The V gene's germline CDR1 is SGHKS and CDR2 YYEKEE (reference sequence). The CDR3 consists of 15 residues. The DNA for the CDR3 is TGTGCCAGCAGCCACTCGGGACAATCCTACAATGAGCAGTTCTTC. Amino acids: CASSHSGQSYNEQFF.

The V call is TRBV27, the J call TRBJ2-5; possibly TRBD1 for D (6 bases). The V end lost 1 base, the J end lost 2 bases, and 14 bases lay between the germline ends. Germline V gene lookup returns CDR1 MNHEY and CDR2 SMNVEV (reference sequence). The CDR3 has 16 amino acids. CDR3 coding DNA: TGTGCCAGCAGTTTATGGGGCAGGGGTGGGCAAGAGACCCAGTACTTC. Residues: CASSLWGRGGQETQYF.

This clonotype came up many times. The germline gene is not matched at one end of the junction; a read error may be the cause. The V gene is TRBV4-1, the J gene TRBJ2-7; the match to TRBD1 covers 8 bases. Germline CDR1 is MGHRA and CDR2 is YSYEKL. The CDR3 runs 14 residues. For the CDR3, the DNA is TGCGCCAGCAGCCAGGGACAGGCCATAGTGGATCCCGTCTTC. Translating gives CASSQGQAIVDPVF.

The chain combines TRBV20-1 with TRBJ2-4; D gene ambiguous. Germline loops: CDR1 DFQATT, CDR2 SNEGSKA (reference sequence). This CDR3 is built from 15 residues. V lost 0 bases, J lost 0 bases, and 9 bases lay in between. The CDR3 is CSARDVPIAKNIQYF. CDR3 DNA sequence: TGCAGTGCTAGAGATGTTCCTATAGCCAAAAACATTCAGTACTTC.

This rearrangement joins TRBV6-5 to TRBJ2-2; the D is unclear. CDR3 length equals 13 residues. Germline V gene sequence: CDR1 MNHEY, CDR2 SVGAGI. V lost 2 bases and J lost 3, with 4 bases in between. The CDR3 sequence is CASSYPYTGELFF. CDR3 coding DNA: TGTGCCAGCAGTTACCCGTACACCGGGGAGCTGTTTTTT.

This clonotype has a handful of counts. This chain joins TRBV5-1 and TRBJ2-6, with 7 bases identical to TRBD1. The germline V gene encodes CDR1 SGHRS and CDR2 YFSETQ. The CDR3 loop spans 18 amino acids. Trimming took 4 bases from V and 0 from J; bases not matched to a gene: 10. The CDR3 loop reads CASSPHWTGVSGANVLTF. The DNA of the CDR3 is TGCGCCAGCAGCCCACATTGGACAGGCGTCTCTGGGGCCAACGTCCTGACTTTC. The variable domain in full, with the rest retrieved from reference TRBV5-1 and TRBJ2-6, is KAGVTQTPRYLIKTRGQQVTLSCSPISGHRSVSWYQQTPGQGLQFLFEYFSETQRNKGNFPGRFSGRQFSNSRSEMNVSTLELGDSALYLCASSPHWTGVSGANVLTFGAGSRLTVL.

This clonotype has ten or more counts. V usage is TRBV5-1 and J usage is TRBJ1-1; D is unclear. CDR3 length: 17 amino acids. CDR1 and CDR2 from the germline V gene are SGHRS and YFSETQ. Trimming pared 2 bases from V and 0 bases from J, leaving 17 bases between. The CDR3 reads CASSLGGRRILNTEAFF. The CDR3 DNA follows: TGCGCCAGCAGCTTAGGAGGGCGCCGCATCTTGAACACTGAAGCTTTCTTT.

The chain carries TRBV7-2 and TRBJ2-1, with 9 bases lining up with TRBD2. CDR1 and CDR2 from the germline V gene are SGHTA and FQGNSA. The junction had 1 base not matched to a gene; V was cut back by 0 bases and J by 1 base. CDR3 length: 16 residues. In DNA form, the CDR3 reads TGTGCCAGCAGCTTAGCCGCGGGAGGGTCCTACAATGAGCAGTTCTTC. Translating it yields CASSLAAGGSYNEQFF.

The gene calls are TRBV6-5 and TRBJ1-1; D is ambiguous. CDR1 and CDR2 (germline): MNHEY, SVGAGI. Trimming pared 2 bases from V and 0 bases from J, leaving 13 bases between. The CDR3 length is 16 residues. The DNA for the CDR3 is TGTGCCAGCAGTTACGTTGGGGTACCCCTGAACACTGAAGCTTTCTTT. It specifies CASSYVGVPLNTEAFF.

V usage is TRBV7-9 and J usage is TRBJ2-1, with D possibly being TRBD1 (6 bases). Looked up from germline, CDR1 is SEHNR and CDR2 is FQNEAQ (reference sequence). The V end was cut by 4 bases, the J end by 4 bases, with 17 bases between. CDR3 length equals 16 residues. CDR3 amino acids: CASSWSRERGYNEQFF. CDR3 nucleotides: TGTGCCAGCAGCTGGTCTAGGGAGAGGGGGTACAATGAGCAGTTCTTC.

This clonotype was counted a few times. The V call is TRBV12-3 or TRBV12-4, the J call TRBJ2-5, with D unresolved. CDR3 size: 14 residues. With 3 bases removed from V and 7 bases from J, the gap between germline ends came to 15 bases. In DNA, the CDR3 is TGTGCCAGCAGTTTCCGGGTGGCCCGGCGGACCCAGTACTTC. Translation: CASSFRVARRTQYF.

The genes are TRBV15 and TRBJ2-5; D perhaps matches TRBD1 (5 bases). V was shortened by 1 base and J by 5 bases, with 14 bases between the two germline ends. Germline V gives CDR1 LNHNV, CDR2 YYDKDF (reference sequence). The CDR3 has 15 amino acids. CDR3 sequence reads: CATSRAGRAGETQYF. Written as DNA, the CDR3 is TGTGCCACCAGCAGAGCGGGCAGGGCAGGGGAGACCCAGTACTTC.

This clonotype has just a few counts. The rearrangement links TRBV9 to TRBJ2-5; 8 bases map to TRBD2. V gave up 2 bases and J gave up 5 bases; unmatched junction bases: 5. Germline lookup yields CDR1 SGDLS and CDR2 YYNGEE. This CDR3 has 14 residues. CDR3 sequence reads: CASSVSGIEETQYF. The CDR3 DNA reads TGTGCCAGCAGCGTTAGCGGGATTGAGGAGACCCAGTACTTC.

The V gene is TRBV25-1, the J gene TRBJ2-2, with 8 bases aligning to TRBD1. The CDR3 runs 17 residues. The J segment lost 5 bases and the V segment lost 0 bases, leaving 8 bases of the junction unmatched. In germline, CDR1 is MGHDK, CDR2 SYGVNS. CDR3 amino acids: CASSEYMGTGGTGELFF. CDR3 DNA: TGTGCCAGCAGTGAATATATGGGGACAGGTGGTACCGGGGAGCTGTTTTTT.

The chain is built from TRBV12-3 or TRBV12-4 and TRBJ2-5; 10 bases match TRBD2. The CDR3 sequence is 17 residues long. V was clipped by 2 bases and J by 5 bases; unmatched bases: 11. The CDR3 DNA reads as TGTGCCAGCAGTTTACTGGTCCTAGCGGGAGCGGCGGAGACCCAGTACTTC. This gives the protein CASSLLVLAGAAETQYF.

The V call is TRBV7-3, the J call TRBJ2-5; 7 bases agree with TRBD2. This CDR3 has 13 amino acids. The V gene end was trimmed by 4 bases and the J gene end by 2 bases; junction bases not matched to a gene: 1. Germline V gives CDR1 SGHTA, CDR2 FQGTGA. DNA for the CDR3: TGTGCCAGCAGCTGGACTAGGCAAGAGACCCAGTACTTC. It codes for CASSWTRQETQYF.

The chain couples TRBV20-1 to TRBJ2-1; D might be TRBD2 (6 bases). The length of the CDR3 is 16 residues. Deletions cut 3 bases from V and 6 bases from J, with 21 bases between. CDR1 and CDR2 (germline): DFQATT, SNEGSKA (reference sequence). The DNA of the CDR3 is TGCAGTGCTAGCCCTATCCTAGCGTTAGGTAGCAATGAGCAGTTCTTC. This gives the protein CSASPILALGSNEQFF.